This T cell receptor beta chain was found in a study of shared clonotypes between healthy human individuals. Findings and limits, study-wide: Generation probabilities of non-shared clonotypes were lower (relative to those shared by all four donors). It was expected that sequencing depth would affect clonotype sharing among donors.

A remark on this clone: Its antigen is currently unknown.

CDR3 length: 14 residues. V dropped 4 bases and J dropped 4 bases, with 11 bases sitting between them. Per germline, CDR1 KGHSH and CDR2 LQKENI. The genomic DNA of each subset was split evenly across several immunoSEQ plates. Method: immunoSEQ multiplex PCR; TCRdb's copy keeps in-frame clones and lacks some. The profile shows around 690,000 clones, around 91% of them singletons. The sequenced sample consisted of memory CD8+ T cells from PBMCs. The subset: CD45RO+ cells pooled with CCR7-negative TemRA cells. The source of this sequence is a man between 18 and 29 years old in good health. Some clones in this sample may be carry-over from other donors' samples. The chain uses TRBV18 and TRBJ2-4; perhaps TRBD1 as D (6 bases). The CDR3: CASSLRTDKNIQYF. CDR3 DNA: TGTGCCAGCTCACTGCGGACAGATAAAAACATTCAGTACTTC.